This TCR beta chain originates from a study of Graves' ophthalmopathy and Graves' hyperthyroidism. Researchers took RNA transcripts and amplified TCR beta CDR3 regions from them. An opening RT-PCR round employed HTBI primers and preceded a second-round multiplex PCR. TCRdb re-analysed the multiplex PCR reads in MiXCR, keeping a single row per CDR3 protein. Among around 1.1 million distinct CDR3 sequences listed, about two fifths were seen once. Included hyperthyroidism patients were aged 18 to 65 and newly diagnosed (under 2 months' duration). Sequenced material: peripheral blood or thyroid tissue (not recorded which). This sequence originates from an adult man with Graves' hyperthyroidism.

The CDR3 nucleotides read TGTGCCAGCAGTGAGACAGGGCCAGACACCGGGGAACCACAAGAGACCCAGTACTTC. Translated: CASSETGPDTGEPQETQYF. This chain uses TRBV2 with TRBJ2-5; 7 bases map to TRBD1. Germline CDR1 SNHLY, CDR2 FYNNEI. Trimming at V came to 3 bases and at J to 2 bases, leaving 18 bases not matched to a gene. The CDR3 is 19 amino acids.